Each of the 11 T cell receptor beta chains below was sequenced from the same sample in a study of blood T cell repertoires in COVID-19. The method was immunoSEQ multiplex PCR; TCRdb's version includes in-frame clones alone and lacks a portion of them. This sample yields approximately 500,000 clones, of which roughly 87% are seen a single time; around 0.95% belongs to the top ten. Specimen: peripheral blood. These receptors were obtained from a man between 18 and 35 years old with COVID-19, enrolled during active disease.

The chain is built from TRBV7-6 and TRBJ2-7, with TRBD2 matching 7 bases. The ends lost 4 bases at V and 0 bases at J; junction bases unmatched: 9. CDR1 and CDR2 from the germline V gene are SGHVS and FNYEAQ. There are 16 residues in the CDR3. The CDR3 sequence is CASSSGGSVSSYEQYF. CDR3 sequence (DNA): TGTGCCAGCAGCTCCGGGGGGTCGGTGAGCTCCTACGAGCAGTACTTC.

CDR3 in DNA: TGCGCCAGCAGCCAACCCGGGAGAGGGGGCGGCGAGCAGTACTTC. This codes for CASSQPGRGGGEQYF. The chain joins TRBV4-1 to TRBJ2-7, with D maybe TRBD1 (7 bases). This CDR3 contains 15 residues. V dropped 2 bases and J dropped 6 bases, with 17 bases sitting between them. CDR1 is MGHRA, CDR2 YSYEKL, per germline.

The gene calls are TRBV7-9 and TRBJ2-5; TRBD2 is a possible D gene (5 bases). This CDR3 is 14 amino acids long. Germline CDR1 reads SEHNR; CDR2 reads FQNEAQ (reference sequence). V lost 5 bases and J lost 3, with 13 bases in between. DNA for the CDR3: TGTGCCAGCAGCCAGCGGACGGTTGAAGAGACCCAGTACTTC. This gives the protein CASSQRTVEETQYF.

V usage is TRBV5-1 and J usage is TRBJ2-7; 9 nucleotides agree with TRBD1. The V segment lost 4 bases and the J segment 5 bases; nucleotides outside the gene matches: 7. The CDR3 contains 14 residues. The germline V gene has CDR1 SGHRS and CDR2 YFSETQ. The CDR3 DNA is TGCGCCAGCAGCCCCGGGACAGGGTGGGACGAGCAGTACTTC. It specifies CASSPGTGWDEQYF.

V gene TRBV4-2 combines with J gene TRBJ2-3; 7 bases fit TRBD2. CDR1 is LGHNA, CDR2 YNFKEQ, per germline. The CDR3 sequence is 17 residues long. J was trimmed by 6 bases and V by 1 base; bases with no gene match: 13. The CDR3: CASSQGSPPRREDTQYF. DNA of the CDR3: TGTGCCAGCAGCCAAGGCTCCCCACCGCGGCGGGAGGATACGCAGTATTTT.

The CDR3 DNA is TGTGCCAGCAGTGGACAGGGGGGCACTGAAGCTTTCTTT. Encoded protein: CASSGQGGTEAFF. The chain employs TRBV25-1 and TRBJ1-1, with 9 bases lining up with TRBD1. The CDR3 has 13 residues. Losses at the gene ends were 4 bases for V and 4 bases for J; bases not matched to a gene: 1. CDR1 and CDR2 (germline): MGHDK, SYGVNS.

In its sample, this clone was seen once. The chain employs TRBV18 and TRBJ2-1; 7 bases map to TRBD2. The CDR3 consists of 17 residues. V lost 6 bases to trimming and J lost 2 bases; unmatched junction nucleotides: 13. CDR1 is KGHSH and CDR2 is LQKENI in the germline V gene. The CDR3 coding sequence is TGTGCCAGCTCCTTCACTAGCGCCGACGGAGCCTACAATGAGCAGTTCTTC. Residues: CASSFTSADGAYNEQFF.

The chain combines TRBV24-1 with TRBJ2-2, with 7 bases lining up with TRBD2. V was clipped by 9 bases and J by 3 bases; unmatched bases: 0. From germline, CDR1 is KGHDR and CDR2 SFDVKD. This CDR3 region has 12 residues. The CDR3 DNA sequence: TGTGCCACCGGGGGGGACACCGGGGAGCTGTTTTTT. As protein: CATGGDTGELFF.

The count of this clone is one. V usage is TRBV2 and J usage is TRBJ1-1; TRBD1 matches 7 bases. V was pared by 5 bases and J by 4 bases, with 4 bases of the junction left unmatched. This CDR3 is 13 amino acids long. Germline V gene data show CDR1 as SNHLY and CDR2 as FYNNEI. CDR3 residues: CASSQEGATEAFF. The DNA of the CDR3 is TGTGCCAGCAGTCAGGAGGGGGCCACTGAAGCTTTCTTT.

This clone was detected once. The chain combines TRBV27 with TRBJ2-7, with TRBD2 matching 7 bases. J gave up 7 bases and V 5 bases, and 8 bases lay outside the gene matches. From germline, CDR1 is MNHEY and CDR2 SMNVEV (reference sequence). The CDR3 totals 13 residues. This CDR3 reads CASSQTSPVEQYF. In DNA form, the CDR3 reads TGTGCCAGCAGTCAGACTAGCCCGGTGGAGCAGTACTTC.

The V and J genes are TRBV6-5 and TRBJ1-2; 10 bases map to TRBD1. Germline V gene sequence: CDR1 MNHEY, CDR2 SVGAGI. Unmatched junction bases numbered 6, after V lost 7 bases and J lost 7 bases. The CDR3 totals 13 residues. The CDR3 region has the DNA TGTGCCAGCACCCATGACAGGGGGCTTGGCTACACCTTC. This gives the protein CASTHDRGLGYTF.